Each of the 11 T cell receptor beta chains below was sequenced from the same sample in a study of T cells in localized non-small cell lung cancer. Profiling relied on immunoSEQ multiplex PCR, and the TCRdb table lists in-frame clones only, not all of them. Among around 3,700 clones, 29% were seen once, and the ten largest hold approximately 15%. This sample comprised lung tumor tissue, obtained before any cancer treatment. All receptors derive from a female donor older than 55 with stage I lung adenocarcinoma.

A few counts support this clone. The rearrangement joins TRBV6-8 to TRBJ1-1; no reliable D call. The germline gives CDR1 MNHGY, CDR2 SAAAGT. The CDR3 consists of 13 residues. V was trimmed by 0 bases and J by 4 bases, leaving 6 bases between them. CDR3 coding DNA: TGTGCCAGCAGTTACTCTGTTTCCACTGAAGCTTTCTTT. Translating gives CASSYSVSTEAFF.

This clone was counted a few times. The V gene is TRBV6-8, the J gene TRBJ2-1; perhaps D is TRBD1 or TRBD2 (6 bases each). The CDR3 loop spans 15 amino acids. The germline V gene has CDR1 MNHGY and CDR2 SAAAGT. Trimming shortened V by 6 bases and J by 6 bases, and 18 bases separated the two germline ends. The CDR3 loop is CASRAQWGAFNEQFF. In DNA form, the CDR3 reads TGTGCCAGCAGGGCGCAGTGGGGGGCCTTCAATGAGCAGTTCTTC.

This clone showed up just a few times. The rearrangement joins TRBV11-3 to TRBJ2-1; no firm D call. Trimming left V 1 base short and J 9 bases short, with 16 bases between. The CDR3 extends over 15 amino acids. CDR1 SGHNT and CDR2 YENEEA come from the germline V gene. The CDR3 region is CASSLGAASSGEQFF. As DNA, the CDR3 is TGTGCCAGCAGCTTAGGAGCTGCGTCTTCGGGTGAGCAGTTCTTC.

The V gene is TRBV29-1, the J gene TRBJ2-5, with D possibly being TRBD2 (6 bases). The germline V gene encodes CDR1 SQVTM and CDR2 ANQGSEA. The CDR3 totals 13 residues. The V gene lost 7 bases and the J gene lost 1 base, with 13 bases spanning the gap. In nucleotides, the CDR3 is TGCAGCGGGACGGGGAGGTTCCAAGAGACCCAGTACTTC. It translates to CSGTGRFQETQYF.

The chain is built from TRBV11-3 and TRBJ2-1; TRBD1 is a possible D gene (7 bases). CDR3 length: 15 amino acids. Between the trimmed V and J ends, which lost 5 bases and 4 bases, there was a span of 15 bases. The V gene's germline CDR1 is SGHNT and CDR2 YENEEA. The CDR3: CASSPPGGPYNEQFF. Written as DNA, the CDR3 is TGTGCCAGCAGCCCACCAGGGGGGCCGTACAATGAGCAGTTCTTC.

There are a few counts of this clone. The CDR3 DNA reads TGTGCCAGCAGCCTCCGGAAGGGTTATAATTCACCCCTCCACTTT. This codes for CASSLRKGYNSPLHF. The genes are TRBV6-8 and TRBJ1-6; D is uncertain. The CDR3 totals 15 residues. V gave up 6 bases and J gave up 4 bases, with 13 bases separating them. From germline, CDR1 is MNHGY and CDR2 SAAAGT.

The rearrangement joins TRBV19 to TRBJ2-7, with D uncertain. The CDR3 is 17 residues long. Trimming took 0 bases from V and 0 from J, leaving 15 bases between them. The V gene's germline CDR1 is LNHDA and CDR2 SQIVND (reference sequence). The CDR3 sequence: CASSIEYGADNSYEQYF. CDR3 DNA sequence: TGTGCCAGTAGTATAGAATACGGCGCCGACAACTCCTACGAGCAGTACTTC.

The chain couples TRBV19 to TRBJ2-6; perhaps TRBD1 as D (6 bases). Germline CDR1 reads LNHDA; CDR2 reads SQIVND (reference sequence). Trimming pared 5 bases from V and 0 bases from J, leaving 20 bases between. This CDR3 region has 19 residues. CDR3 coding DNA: TGTGCCAGTAGTTATACTGTTAGGACAGCCGACTCTGGGGCCAACGTCCTGACTTTC. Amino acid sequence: CASSYTVRTADSGANVLTF.

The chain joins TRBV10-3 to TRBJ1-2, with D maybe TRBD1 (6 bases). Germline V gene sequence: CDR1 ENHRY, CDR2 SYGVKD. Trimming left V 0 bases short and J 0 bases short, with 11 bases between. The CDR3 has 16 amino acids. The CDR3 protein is CAISESQGVSNYGYTF. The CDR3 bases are TGTGCCATCAGTGAGTCACAGGGTGTCTCTAACTATGGCTACACCTTC.

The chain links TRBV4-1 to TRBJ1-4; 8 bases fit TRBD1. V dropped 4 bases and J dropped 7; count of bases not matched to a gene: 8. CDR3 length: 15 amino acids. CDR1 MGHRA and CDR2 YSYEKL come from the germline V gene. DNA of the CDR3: TGCGCCAGCAGCCTAGGAGGACAGGGTAGTGAAAAACTGTTTTTT. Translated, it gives CASSLGGQGSEKLFF.

CDR3 DNA sequence: TGCGCCAGCAGCGCCGGTACCGCGGGTGAAAAACTGTTTTTT. It is translated as CASSAGTAGEKLFF. The chain combines TRBV10-2 with TRBJ1-4; D is undetermined. Germline assignment: CDR1 WSHSY and CDR2 SAAADI. The V end lost 6 bases, the J end lost 7 bases, and 15 bases lay between the germline ends. The CDR3 loop spans 14 amino acids.